These 9 T cell receptor beta chains share one sample of origin, sequenced in a study of beta chain features in type 1 diabetes. As every portion of the isolated RNA was reverse transcribed, the sequencing read expressed TCRB transcripts. Assay: immunoSEQ multiplex PCR; the TCRdb copy retains only in-frame clones and omits some. The table has roughly 500,000 clones, roughly an eighth seen once. The material sequenced was naive CD4+ T cells from blood. The receptors derive from a woman younger than 30 in good health.

The CDR3 region has the DNA TGTGCCAGCAGTGTACCGGCCCTGCGGCAGCCCCCAGATACGCAGTATTTT. This gives the protein CASSVPALRQPPDTQYF. V and J are TRBV6-1 and TRBJ2-3; D gene unclear. This CDR3 has 17 residues. The germline CDR1 and CDR2 sequences are MNHNS and SASEGT. V was shortened by 4 bases and J by 4 bases, with 21 bases between the two germline ends.

The chain couples TRBV5-1 to TRBJ2-1, with D uncertain. Trimming shortened V by 0 bases and J by 5 bases, and 12 bases separated the two germline ends. The CDR3 totals 15 residues. CDR1 is SGHRS, CDR2 YFSETQ, per germline. CDR3 amino acids: CASSLVVGGNNEQFF. CDR3 nucleotide sequence: TGCGCCAGCAGCTTGGTTGTGGGTGGAAACAATGAGCAGTTCTTC.

The chain carries TRBV6-1 and TRBJ2-5; 7 bases line up with TRBD1. Germline lookup yields CDR1 MNHNS and CDR2 SASEGT. V lost 7 bases, J lost 5 bases, and 4 bases stayed unmatched. The CDR3 consists of 12 residues. CDR3: CASIRQGETQYF. CDR3 coding DNA: TGTGCCAGCATTAGACAGGGTGAGACCCAGTACTTC.

The chain joins TRBV4-3 to TRBJ2-5, with a tentative D call TRBD1 (7 bases). This CDR3 has 16 residues. V was clipped by 1 base and J by 4 bases, with 16 bases between them. The germline V gene has CDR1 LGHNA and CDR2 YSLEER. CDR3 in amino acids: CASSQVLSQGGETQYF. DNA for the CDR3: TGCGCCAGCAGCCAAGTGCTTTCGCAGGGGGGAGAGACCCAGTACTTC.

The chain links TRBV7-9 to TRBJ2-7, with D possibly matching TRBD2 (6 bases). This CDR3 region has 15 residues. V gave up 5 bases and J gave up 5 bases, with 19 bases separating them. Germline V gene lookup returns CDR1 SEHNR and CDR2 FQNEAQ (reference sequence). The CDR3 DNA sequence: TGTGCCAGCAGCCCTATTCGCGGGAAGACCCACGAGCAGTACTTC. This gives the protein CASSPIRGKTHEQYF. Based on the CDR3 plus reference TRBV7-9 and TRBJ2-7, the full variable domain is DTGVSQNPRHKITKRGQNVTFRCDPISEHNRLYWYRQTLGQGPEFLTYFQNEAQLEKSRLLSDRFSAERPKGSFSTLEIQRTEQGDSAMYLCASSPIRGKTHEQYFGPGTRLTVT.

The chain recombines TRBV2 with TRBJ1-6; possible D gene TRBD1, 6 bases. Trimming left V 4 bases short and J 9 bases short, with 19 bases between. CDR1 and CDR2 (germline): SNHLY, FYNNEI. The CDR3 sequence is 16 residues long. The CDR3 reads CASSGGGQGPGSPLHF. In DNA form, the CDR3 reads TGTGCCAGCAGTGGCGGGGGGCAGGGCCCAGGTTCACCCCTCCACTTT.

The sample holds a few counts of this clone. The chain joins TRBV28 to TRBJ2-5; TRBD2 matches at 7 bases. The CDR3 covers 14 residues. Germline CDR1 and CDR2: MDHEN and SYDVKM. V trimming: 6 bases; J trimming: 7 bases; junction bases outside the gene matches: 11. CDR3 in amino acids: CASRSGAKGGTQYF. The CDR3, as DNA: TGTGCCAGCAGGAGCGGGGCCAAGGGCGGGACCCAGTACTTC.

This clone was counted a few times. The gene calls are TRBV6-5 and TRBJ2-6, with no clear D. This CDR3 region has 13 residues. Trimming removed 8 bases at V and 4 bases at J, with 9 bases between. Germline CDR1 MNHEY, CDR2 SVGAGI. The CDR3 coding sequence is TGTGCCAGCCGCCCGGCCGGGGCCAACGTCCTGACTTTC. Its translation: CASRPAGANVLTF.

This clone was observed a few times. The V call is TRBV10-3, the J call TRBJ1-1, with D uncertain. CDR3 length: 14 amino acids. Germline CDR1 ENHRY, CDR2 SYGVKD. V was pared by 3 bases and J by 8 bases, with 16 bases between. The CDR3 protein is CAISEQSRSPEAFF. The CDR3 nucleotides read TGTGCCATCAGTGAACAGAGTCGCAGCCCCGAAGCTTTCTTT.